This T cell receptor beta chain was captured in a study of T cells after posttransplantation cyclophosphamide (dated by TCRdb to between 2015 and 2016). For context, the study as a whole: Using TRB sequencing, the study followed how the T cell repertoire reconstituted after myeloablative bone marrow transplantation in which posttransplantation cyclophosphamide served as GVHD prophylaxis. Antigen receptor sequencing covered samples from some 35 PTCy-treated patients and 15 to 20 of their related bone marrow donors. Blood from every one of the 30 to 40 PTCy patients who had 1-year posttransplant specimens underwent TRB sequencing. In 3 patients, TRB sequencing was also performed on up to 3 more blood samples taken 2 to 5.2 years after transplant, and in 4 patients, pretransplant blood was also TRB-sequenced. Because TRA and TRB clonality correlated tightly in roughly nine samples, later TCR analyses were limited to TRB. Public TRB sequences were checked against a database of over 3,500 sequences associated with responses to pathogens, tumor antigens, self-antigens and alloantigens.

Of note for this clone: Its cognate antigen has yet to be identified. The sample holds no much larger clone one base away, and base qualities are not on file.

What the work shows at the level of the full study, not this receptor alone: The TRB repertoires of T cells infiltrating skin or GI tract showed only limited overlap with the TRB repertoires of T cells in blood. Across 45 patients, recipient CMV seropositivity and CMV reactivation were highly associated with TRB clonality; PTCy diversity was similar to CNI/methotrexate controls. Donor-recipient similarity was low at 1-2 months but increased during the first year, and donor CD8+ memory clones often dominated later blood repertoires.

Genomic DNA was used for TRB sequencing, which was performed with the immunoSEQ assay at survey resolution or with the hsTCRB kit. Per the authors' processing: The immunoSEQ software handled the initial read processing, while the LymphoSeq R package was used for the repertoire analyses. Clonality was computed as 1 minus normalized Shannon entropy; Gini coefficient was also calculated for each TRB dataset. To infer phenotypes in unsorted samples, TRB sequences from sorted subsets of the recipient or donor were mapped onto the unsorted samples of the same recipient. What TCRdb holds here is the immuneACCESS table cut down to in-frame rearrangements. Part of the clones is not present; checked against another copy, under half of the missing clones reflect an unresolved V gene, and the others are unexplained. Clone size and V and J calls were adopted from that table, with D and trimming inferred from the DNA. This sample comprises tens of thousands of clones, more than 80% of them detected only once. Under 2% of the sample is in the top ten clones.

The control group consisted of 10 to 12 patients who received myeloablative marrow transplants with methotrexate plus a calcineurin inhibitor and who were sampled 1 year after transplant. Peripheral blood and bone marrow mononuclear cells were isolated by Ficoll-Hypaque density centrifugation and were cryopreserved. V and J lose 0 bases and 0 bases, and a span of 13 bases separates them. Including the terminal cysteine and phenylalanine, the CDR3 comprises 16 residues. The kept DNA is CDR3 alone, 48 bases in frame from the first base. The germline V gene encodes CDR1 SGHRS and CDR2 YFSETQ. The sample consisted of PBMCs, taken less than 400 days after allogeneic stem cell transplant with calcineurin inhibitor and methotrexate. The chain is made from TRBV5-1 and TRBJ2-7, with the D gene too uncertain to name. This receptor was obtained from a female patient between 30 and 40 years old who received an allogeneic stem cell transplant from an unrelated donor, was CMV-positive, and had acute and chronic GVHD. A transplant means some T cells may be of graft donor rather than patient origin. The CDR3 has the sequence CASSLESEIPSYEQYF. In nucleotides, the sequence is TGCGCCAGCAGCTTGGAGTCGGAGATACCCTCCTACGAGCAGTACTTC.